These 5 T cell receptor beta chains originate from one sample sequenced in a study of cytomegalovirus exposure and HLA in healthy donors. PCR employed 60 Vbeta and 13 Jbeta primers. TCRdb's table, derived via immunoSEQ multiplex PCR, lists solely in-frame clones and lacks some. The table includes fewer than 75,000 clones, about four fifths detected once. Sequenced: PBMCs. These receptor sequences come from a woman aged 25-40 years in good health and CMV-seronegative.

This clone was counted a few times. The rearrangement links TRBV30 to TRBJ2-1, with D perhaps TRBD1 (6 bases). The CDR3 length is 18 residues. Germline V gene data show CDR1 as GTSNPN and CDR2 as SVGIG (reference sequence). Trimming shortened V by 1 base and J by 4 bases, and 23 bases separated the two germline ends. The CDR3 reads CAWSARSNRVTSYNEQFF. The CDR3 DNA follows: TGTGCCTGGAGTGCCAGATCAAACAGGGTCACGTCTTACAATGAGCAGTTCTTC.

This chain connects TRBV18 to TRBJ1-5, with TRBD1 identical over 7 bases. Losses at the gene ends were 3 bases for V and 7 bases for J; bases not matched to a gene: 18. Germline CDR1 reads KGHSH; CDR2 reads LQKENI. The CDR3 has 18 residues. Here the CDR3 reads CASSPPDTQGQGGQPQHF. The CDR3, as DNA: TGTGCCAGCTCACCGCCCGACACCCAGGGTCAGGGGGGCCAGCCCCAGCATTTT. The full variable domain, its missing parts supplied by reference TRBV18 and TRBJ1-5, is NAGVMQNPRHLVRRRGQEARLRCSPMKGHSHVYWYRQLPEEGLKFMVYLQKENIIDESGMPKERFSAEFPKEGPSILRIQQVVRGDSAAYFCASSPPDTQGQGGQPQHFGDGTRLSIL.

For the CDR3, the DNA is TGCGCCAGCAGTGACGGGGGGAACACTGAAGCTTTCTTT. It specifies CASSDGGNTEAFF. The chain carries TRBV10-1 and TRBJ1-1; possible D gene TRBD1, 5 bases. The CDR3 is 13 residues long. CDR1 is WNHNN and CDR2 is SYGVQD in the germline V gene (reference sequence). V dropped 3 bases and J dropped 1 base, with 6 bases sitting between them.

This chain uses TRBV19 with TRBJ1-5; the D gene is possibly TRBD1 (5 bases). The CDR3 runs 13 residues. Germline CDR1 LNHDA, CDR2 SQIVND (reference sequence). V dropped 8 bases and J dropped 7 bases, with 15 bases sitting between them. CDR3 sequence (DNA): TGTGCCAGTTCTGAACAGGACGGGCAGCCCCAGCATTTT. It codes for CASSEQDGQPQHF.

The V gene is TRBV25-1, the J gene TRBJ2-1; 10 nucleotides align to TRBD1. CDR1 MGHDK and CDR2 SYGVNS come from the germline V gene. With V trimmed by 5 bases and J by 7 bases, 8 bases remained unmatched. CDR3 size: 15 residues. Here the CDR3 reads CASSSGTGDSNEQFF. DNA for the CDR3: TGTGCCAGCAGTTCCGGGACAGGGGATTCGAATGAGCAGTTCTTC. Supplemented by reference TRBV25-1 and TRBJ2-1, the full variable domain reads EADIYQTPRYLVIGTGKKITLECSQTMGHDKMYWYQQDPGMELHLIHYSYGVNSTEKGDLSSESTVSRIRTEHFPLTLESARPSHTSQYLCASSSGTGDSNEQFFGPGTRLTVL.